This TCR beta chain emerged from a study of blood T cell repertoires in COVID-19 (dated by TCRdb to about 2020). For the wider study: Samples from collaborators originated in the United States, Italy and Spain and spanned both the acute and convalescent phases of COVID-19. The prospective study material was composed of cDNA or gDNA derived from T cells, B-cell-depleted T cells, or PBMCs. The dataset comprised deeply sampled blood TCRbeta repertoires from subjects exposed to, actively infected with, or recovered from COVID-19. The repertoires were made available in a free public database intended to serve as a resource for research on the immune response to SARS-CoV-2. The samples were drawn from the first 160 participants of the ongoing ImmuneRACE study and from 1,254 subjects provided by 6 global collaborators. The sample metadata nearly always contained a de-identified subject ID, COVID-19 status, age in years and sex. Where available, HLA class I and class II types were taken from metadata supplied by the sample provider and were not determined by assay-based typing.

Each collaborating institution followed its own protocols to collect whole blood in K2EDTA tubes. Collaborator samples were shipped for TCRbeta analysis as frozen whole blood, isolated PBMCs, or DNA extracted from either sample type. TCRbeta CDR3 regions were amplified from genomic DNA by means of the immunoSEQ Assay, a bias-controlled multiplex PCR. The original methods were these. The number of nucleated cells in each sample was estimated by amplification of reference gene primers within the assay. Sequence reads were collapsed and filtered to measure the absolute abundance of every unique TCRbeta CDR3 rearrangement. Productive Simpson clonality was computed per sample as the square root of Simpson's diversity index over productive rearrangements. Entries here come from immuneACCESS through TCRdb and include only in-frame sequences with V and J called. Some clones fail to appear in such tables; in the studies checked, an unresolved V gene covers under half of the shortfall, and the cause of the remainder is unknown. V, J and clone size derive from that table, while D and trimming were established from the DNA sequence. The sample data list some 100,000 clones, and about 89% of these were observed just once. The ten largest clonotypes hold about 1.8% of the sample.

To note about this clone: The antigen this receptor binds is unknown. No much larger clone is present one base from it, and per-base qualities are unavailable.

Broader findings and caveats from the paper: The amount of clinical and demographic metadata varied by source and participant and was provided uncurated.

The V end gives up 4 bases and the J end 6 bases, leaving 13 bases in the junction not matched to a gene. According to the germline V gene, CDR1 reads KGHDR and CDR2 reads SFDVKD. Inclusive of the bounding cysteine and phenylalanine, the CDR3 is 16 residues long. Only the CDR3 DNA is retained, 48 bases long and in frame from the first base. This TCR was sampled from a human donor with active COVID-19. The donor label of this sample is uncertain. The chain joins TRBV24-1 to TRBJ2-7; TRBD1 agrees with 8 junctional bases. Sequencing was performed on peripheral blood. In nucleotides, the sequence is TGTGCCACCAGTGACGTGCTGACAGGGGAAAGGAGCGAGCAGTACTTC. Translated, it reads CATSDVLTGERSEQYF.